This T cell receptor (beta chain) was sequenced for a study of metastatic and nonmetastatic thyroid tumors. Study-level background: The study looked at repertoires side by side in blood and in tumor or nodule tissue from malignant and benign thyroid patients.

In its sample, this clone was seen many times. Antigen specificity is unknown. At one end the junction does not follow the germline gene, possibly because of a read error. Findings and caveats of the study: As reported, TCR beta diversity in blood and tumor was significantly higher in malignant thyroid tumors than in benign nodules.

Not a single patient had been given any form of treatment at any point before undergoing thyroid surgery. The CDR3 sequence is 14 residues long. Germline CDR1 SGHKS, CDR2 YYEKEE (reference sequence). In the original processing: Using the CDR3 differences seen across clinicopathological groups, the authors built a distant-metastasis classifier for papillary thyroid cancer, which was meant to discriminate distant-metastatic patients. TCRdb re-analyzed the PCR reads through MiXCR. TCRdb assigned the V and J calls; the authors' analysis was not used. This sample yields about 52,000 clones, of which approximately 15% are seen a single time; around 3% belongs to the top ten.

The sequence was collected from a female donor with papillary thyroid cancer or a benign thyroid nodule (not recorded which). Some clones in this sample may be carry-over from other donors' samples. V is TRBV5-5 and J is TRBJ2-3; TRBD2 is a possible D gene (6 bases). Sequencing input: blood. CDR3 in DNA: TGTGCCAGCATCTTGGCTAGCGCCGCAGATACGCAGTATTTT. It yields the protein CASILASAADTQYF.